The 24 T cell receptor beta chains below come from one sample, sequenced in a study of vaccination and CD4 T cells after COVID-19. Oncomine TCR Beta short-read sequencing was applied to DNA from cultured CD4+ T cells. TCRdb itself ran the PCR reads through MiXCR, one entry per CDR3 protein. Of 15,000 to 20,000 distinct CDR3 sequences in the sample, about 41% were seen once. Regarding treatment: approximately 9-day PBMC culture with coronavirus spike peptide pools or control peptides (ViraFEST assay). Which antigens these TCRs recognize remains unknown. Sequencing used CD4+ T cells from blood, cultured in vitro, obtained after SARS-CoV-2 vaccination. The receptors were gathered from a human donor who had recovered from COVID-19.

As for this clonotype: In this CDR3 the conserved last residue, phenylalanine or tryptophan, is missing, so a read error is likely. The chain recombines TRBV6-1 with TRBJ2-5, with 10 bases matching TRBD1. Trimming took 6 bases from V and 4 from J; bases not matched to a gene: 8. The CDR3 has 15 residues. The germline gives CDR1 MNHNS, CDR2 SASEGT. The CDR3 DNA reads TGTGCCAGCAGGATCCGGACAGGGGGGTTAGAGACCCAGTACTAC. This translates into CASRIRTGGLETQYY.

The genes are TRBV7-2 and TRBJ1-1, with unresolved D. The CDR3 consists of 13 residues. Germline assignment: CDR1 SGHTA and CDR2 FQGNSA. Trimming removed 2 bases from V and 5 bases from J, with 9 bases in between. Here the CDR3 DNA reads TGTGCCAGCAGCTTACCGTCAGCAACTGAAGCTTTCTTT. Translation: CASSLPSATEAFF.

This chain joins TRBV20-1 and TRBJ2-3, with TRBD2 matching 8 bases. Germline V gene lookup returns CDR1 DFQATT and CDR2 SNEGSKA (reference sequence). The CDR3 is 13 amino acids. Trimming took 2 bases from V and 5 from J; bases not matched to a gene: 3. DNA of the CDR3: TGCAGTGCTAGACGGGCGGGGGGAGATACGCAGTATTTT. Its translation is CSARRAGGDTQYF.

This clonotype was seen a few times. The CDR3: CASSLDRGNTEAFF. Here the CDR3 DNA reads TGTGCCAGCAGCTTGGACAGGGGGAACACTGAAGCTTTCTTT. The gene calls are TRBV7-8 and TRBJ1-1; 9 bases agree with TRBD1. CDR1 is SGHVS and CDR2 is FQNEAQ in the germline V gene. Trimming at V came to 3 bases and at J to 1 base, leaving 0 bases not matched to a gene. This CDR3 is built from 14 residues.

This chain uses TRBV28 with TRBJ1-5; D remains ambiguous. Trimming removed 1 base at V and 6 bases at J, with 16 bases between. The CDR3 covers 16 residues. CDR1 is MDHEN, CDR2 SYDVKM, per germline. The CDR3, as DNA: TGTGCCAGCAGTTTATATCCCGGGGTCGATGGTCAGCCCCAGCATTTT. As protein: CASSLYPGVDGQPQHF.

This clonotype was observed a few times. V and J are TRBV2 and TRBJ1-5, with D unresolved. Germline V gives CDR1 SNHLY, CDR2 FYNNEI. The V end was cut by 2 bases, the J end by 0 bases, with 5 bases between. CDR3 length: 14 amino acids. CDR3 coding DNA: TGTGCCAGCAGTGAAAGGAGTAGCAATCAGCCCCAGCATTTT. This encodes CASSERSSNQPQHF.

In its sample, this clonotype was seen once. A junction boundary mismatches the germline segment, possibly from a read error. The genes are TRBV29-1 and TRBJ2-6; perhaps D is TRBD1 or TRBD2 (5 bases each). This CDR3 has 16 residues. Germline V gives CDR1 SQVTM, CDR2 ANQGSEA. The CDR3 loop is CSALRVLSSGADVLTF. Written as DNA, the CDR3 is TGCAGCGCCTTGCGGGTGCTAAGCTCTGGGGCCGACGTCCTGACTTTC. Full variable domain (missing parts from reference TRBV29-1 and TRBJ2-6): SAVISQKPSRDICQRGTSLTIQCQVDSQVTMMFWYRQQPGQSLTLIATANQGSEATYESGFVIDKFPISRPNLTFSTLTVSNMSPEDSSIYLCSALRVLSSGADVLTFGAGSRLTVL.

The V gene is TRBV24-1, the J gene TRBJ2-3; 8 bases align to TRBD1. Germline CDR1 is KGHDR and CDR2 is SFDVKD. This CDR3 spans 15 amino acids. The V segment lost 7 bases and the J segment 2 bases; nucleotides outside the gene matches: 7. The CDR3 sequence: CATSDGTGYTDTQYF. The CDR3 DNA sequence: TGTGCCACCAGCGACGGGACAGGATACACAGATACGCAGTATTTT.

The V and J genes are TRBV18 and TRBJ1-1; no definite D call. CDR1 and CDR2 (germline): KGHSH, LQKENI. CDR3 length: 14 amino acids. V was pared by 3 bases and J by 2 bases, with 10 bases between. The CDR3 DNA reads TGTGCCAGCTCACCTGACCCCGGTAACACTGAAGCTTTCTTT. Translated: CASSPDPGNTEAFF.

This clonotype was seen only a few times. The genes are TRBV20-1 and TRBJ2-7; 7 nucleotides align to TRBD1. Looked up from germline, CDR1 is DFQATT and CDR2 is SNEGSKA (reference sequence). The CDR3 sequence is 13 residues long. V trimming: 3 bases; J trimming: 4 bases; junction bases outside the gene matches: 6. This chain's CDR3 is CSARDRKSYEQYF. As DNA, the CDR3 is TGCAGTGCTAGGGACAGGAAATCTTACGAGCAGTACTTC.

The chain joins TRBV20-1 to TRBJ2-5; unclear D gene. The V gene's germline CDR1 is DFQATT and CDR2 SNEGSKA (reference sequence). Trimming took 5 bases from V and 4 from J, leaving 20 bases between them. The CDR3 covers 15 residues. CDR3 nucleotide sequence: TGCAGTGCTGACGGCCGCGGAACAGAAACAGAGACCCAGTACTTC. The encoded protein is CSADGRGTETETQYF.

The V and J genes are TRBV20-1 and TRBJ1-5, with TRBD1 matching 11 bases. Germline-derived CDR1 and CDR2 are DFQATT and SNEGSKA (reference sequence). The CDR3 has 16 amino acids. After removal of 3 bases from V and 3 bases from J, the junction contained 7 bases not matched to a gene. CDR3 DNA: TGCAGTGCTAGGGGACAGGGGGTAGGGGACAATCAGCCCCAGCATTTT. This gives the protein CSARGQGVGDNQPQHF.

A few counts support this clonotype. The chain is built from TRBV21-1 and TRBJ2-5; whether TRBD2, the table's D call, matches the DNA was not checked. TRBV21-1 is annotated as a pseudogene. The CDR3 runs to 16 residues. In DNA, the CDR3 is TGTGCCAGCAGCAAAGAGATGGGCCTAGCGGAAGAGACCCAGTACTTC. This encodes CASSKEMGLAEETQYF.

V gene TRBV10-3 combines with J gene TRBJ1-1; D uncertain. CDR1 ENHRY and CDR2 SYGVKD come from the germline V gene. This CDR3 comprises 13 residues. V shed 4 bases and J shed 4 bases, with 10 bases lying between them. The CDR3 DNA reads TGTGCCATCAGTGTTGATGAGACCACTGAAGCTTTCTTT. Protein: CAISVDETTEAFF.

The chain employs TRBV7-8 and TRBJ1-2; D is uncertain. Trimming took off 2 bases at V and 1 base at J, with 14 bases between the two ends. Germline loops: CDR1 SGHVS, CDR2 FQNEAQ. The CDR3 has 16 amino acids. CDR3 coding DNA: TGTGCCAGCAGCTTAACCGGGCAGCCGTTTAACTATGGCTACACCTTC. This gives the protein CASSLTGQPFNYGYTF. Looking up the rest from reference TRBV7-8 and TRBJ1-2 gives the full variable domain: GAGVSQSPRYKVAKRGQDVALRCDPISGHVSLFWYQQALGQGPEFLTYFQNEAQLDKSGLPSDRFFAERPEGSVSTLKIQRTQQEDSAVYLCASSLTGQPFNYGYTFGSGTRLTVV.

The chain couples TRBV6-1 to TRBJ1-6; 10 bases are a match to TRBD1. Germline CDR1 and CDR2: MNHNS and SASEGT. Trimming removed 6 bases from V and 6 bases from J; junction bases left unmatched: 8. The CDR3 has 16 residues. The CDR3 loop is CASRAGTGAFNSPLHF. The CDR3 region has the DNA TGTGCCAGCAGAGCCGGGACAGGGGCTTTTAATTCACCCCTCCACTTT.

Note on this clonotype: Compared with germline, one end of the junction differs, possibly owing to a read error. This sequence joins TRBV7-7 and TRBJ2-3; 8 bases agree with TRBD2. The CDR3 extends over 16 amino acids. Germline V gene sequence: CDR1 SSHAT, CDR2 FNYEAQ (reference sequence). The chain's CDR3 is CAGSLGGGFRPDTQYF. In nucleotides, the CDR3 is TGTGCCGGCAGCCTCGGGGGGGGCTTTAGGCCAGATACGCAGTATTTT.

This clonotype was counted a single time. This rearrangement joins TRBV12-3 or TRBV12-4 to TRBJ1-2; D not resolved. The CDR3 runs 14 residues. The V end was cut by 6 bases, the J end by 4 bases, with 15 bases between. For the CDR3, the DNA is TGTGCCAGCAGCAGAAACGGACGGATCTATGGCTACACCTTC. Translating gives CASSRNGRIYGYTF.

The chain employs TRBV20-1 and TRBJ2-5, with D unclear. Germline values: CDR1 DFQATT, CDR2 SNEGSKA (reference sequence). V lost 3 bases to trimming and J lost 1 base, with 9 bases between them. CDR3 length: 13 residues. DNA for the CDR3: TGCAGTGCTAGTGGGCTGATCCAAGAGACCCAGTACTTC. Its protein product is CSASGLIQETQYF.

The J gene is TRBJ2-7, the V gene TRBV18; no definite D call. Per germline, CDR1 KGHSH and CDR2 LQKENI. V was clipped by 6 bases and J by 2 bases, with 11 bases between them. The CDR3 is made up of 13 amino acids. CDR3 residues: CASSRTETYEQYF. The CDR3 DNA reads TGTGCCAGCTCGCGAACAGAGACCTACGAGCAGTACTTC. Supplemented by reference TRBV18 and TRBJ2-7, the full variable domain reads NAGVMQNPRHLVRRRGQEARLRCSPMKGHSHVYWYRQLPEEGLKFMVYLQKENIIDESGMPKERFSAEFPKEGPSILRIQQVVRGDSAAYFCASSRTETYEQYFGPGTRLTVT.

The sample holds a few counts of this clonotype. Here the CDR3 reads CASRPTGVSPLHF. In DNA form, the CDR3 reads TGTGCCAGCAGACCCACAGGGGTTTCACCCCTCCACTTT. This chain joins TRBV6-1 and TRBJ1-6; 7 bases map to TRBD1. V gave up 6 bases and J gave up 9 bases; unmatched junction bases: 5. The length of the CDR3 is 13 residues. CDR1 is MNHNS, CDR2 SASEGT, per germline.

This sequence joins TRBV5-6 and TRBJ2-7; tentatively, D is TRBD1 (6 bases). The CDR3 sequence is 15 residues long. V was pared by 2 bases and J by 0 bases, with 12 bases between. Germline V gene data show CDR1 as SGHDT and CDR2 as YYEEEE. Here the CDR3 reads CASSLGQKYSYEQYF. CDR3 in DNA: TGTGCCAGCAGCTTAGGACAGAAATACTCCTACGAGCAGTACTTC.

This clonotype was counted only a few times. The chain links TRBV7-2 to TRBJ1-2, with D possibly matching TRBD1 (5 bases). V was clipped by 8 bases and J by 2 bases, with 12 bases between them. This CDR3 is 13 amino acids long. Germline assignment: CDR1 SGHTA and CDR2 FQGNSA. CDR3 amino acids: CASLPGSNYGYTF. In DNA, the CDR3 is TGTGCCAGCCTCCCAGGGAGCAACTATGGCTACACCTTC.

V gene TRBV29-1 combines with J gene TRBJ1-5, with 9 bases lining up with TRBD1. CDR1 and CDR2 (germline): SQVTM, ANQGSEA. This CDR3 comprises 14 residues. V trimming: 3 bases; J trimming: 6 bases; junction bases outside the gene matches: 6. CDR3 in amino acids: CSVDRGQGGQPQHF. In DNA, the CDR3 is TGCAGCGTTGACAGGGGACAGGGCGGTCAGCCCCAGCATTTT.